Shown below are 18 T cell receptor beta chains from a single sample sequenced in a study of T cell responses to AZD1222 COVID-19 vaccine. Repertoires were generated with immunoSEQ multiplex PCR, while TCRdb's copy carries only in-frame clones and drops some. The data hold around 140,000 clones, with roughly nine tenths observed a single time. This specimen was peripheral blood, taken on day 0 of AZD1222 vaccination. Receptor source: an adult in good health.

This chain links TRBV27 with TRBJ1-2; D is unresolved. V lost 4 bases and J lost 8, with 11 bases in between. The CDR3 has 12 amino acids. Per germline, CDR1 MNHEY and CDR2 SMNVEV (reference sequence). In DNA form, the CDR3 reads TGTGCCAGCAGTTCAGGACTGGAGGGCTACACCTTC. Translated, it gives CASSSGLEGYTF.

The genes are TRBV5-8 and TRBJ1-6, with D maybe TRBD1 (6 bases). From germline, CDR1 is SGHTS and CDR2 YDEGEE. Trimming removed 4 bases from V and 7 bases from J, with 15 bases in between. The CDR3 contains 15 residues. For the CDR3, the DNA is TGTGCCAGCAGCACGCTACAGGGCGAAAATTCACCCCTCCACTTT. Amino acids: CASSTLQGENSPLHF.

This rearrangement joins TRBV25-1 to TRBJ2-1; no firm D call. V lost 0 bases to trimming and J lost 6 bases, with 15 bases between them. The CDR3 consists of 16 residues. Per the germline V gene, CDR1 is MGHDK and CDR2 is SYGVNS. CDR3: CASSEYGTRPANEQFF. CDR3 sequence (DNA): TGTGCCAGCAGTGAATACGGTACAAGGCCCGCCAATGAGCAGTTCTTC.

The CDR3 DNA is TGTGCCAGCAGTGGGGACCCCTATGGCTACACCTTC. Its translation is CASSGDPYGYTF. This rearrangement joins TRBV6-2 or TRBV6-3 to TRBJ1-2; tentative D call: TRBD1 (5 bases). The V end lost 5 bases, the J end lost 4 bases, and 8 bases lay between the germline ends. Per germline, CDR1 MNHEY and CDR2 SVGEGT. The CDR3 is 12 amino acids.

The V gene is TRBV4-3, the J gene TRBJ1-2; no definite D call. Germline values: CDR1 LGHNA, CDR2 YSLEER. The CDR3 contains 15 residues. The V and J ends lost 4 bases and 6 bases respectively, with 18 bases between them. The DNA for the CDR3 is TGCGCCAGCAGCCTGACCCCCGCAGTCCCTCATGGCTACACCTTC. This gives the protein CASSLTPAVPHGYTF.

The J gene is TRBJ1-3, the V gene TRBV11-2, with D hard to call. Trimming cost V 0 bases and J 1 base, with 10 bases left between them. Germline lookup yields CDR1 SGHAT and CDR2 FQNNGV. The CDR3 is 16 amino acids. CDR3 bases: TGTGCCAGCAGCTTAGAGGGCAGACGATCTGGAAACACCATATATTTT. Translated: CASSLEGRRSGNTIYF. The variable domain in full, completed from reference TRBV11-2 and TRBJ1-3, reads EAGVAQSPRYKIIEKRQSVAFWCNPISGHATLYWYQQILGQGPKLLIQFQNNGVVDDSQLPKDRFSAERLKGVDSTLKIQPAKLEDSAVYLCASSLEGRRSGNTIYFGEGSWLTVV.

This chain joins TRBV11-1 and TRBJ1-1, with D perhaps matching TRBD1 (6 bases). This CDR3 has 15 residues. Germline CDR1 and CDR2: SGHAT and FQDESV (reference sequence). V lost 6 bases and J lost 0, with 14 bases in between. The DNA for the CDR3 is TGTGCCAGCAGGGCGATCACAGGGATGAACACTGAAGCTTTCTTT. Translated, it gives CASRAITGMNTEAFF.

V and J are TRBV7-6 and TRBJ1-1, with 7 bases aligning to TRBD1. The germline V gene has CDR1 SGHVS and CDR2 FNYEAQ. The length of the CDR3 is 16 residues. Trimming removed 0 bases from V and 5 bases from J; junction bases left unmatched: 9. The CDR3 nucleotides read TGTGCCAGCAGCTTAGCGCTGACAGGGAGGGGGACTGAAGCTTTCTTT. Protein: CASSLALTGRGTEAFF.

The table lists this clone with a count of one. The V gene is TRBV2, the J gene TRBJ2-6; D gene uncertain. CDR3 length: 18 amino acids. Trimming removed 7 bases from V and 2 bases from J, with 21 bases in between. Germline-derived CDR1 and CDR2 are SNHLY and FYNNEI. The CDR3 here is CASTRASIGLAGANVLTF. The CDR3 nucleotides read TGTGCCAGCACTCGAGCCTCGATAGGTCTGGCTGGGGCCAACGTCCTGACTTTC.

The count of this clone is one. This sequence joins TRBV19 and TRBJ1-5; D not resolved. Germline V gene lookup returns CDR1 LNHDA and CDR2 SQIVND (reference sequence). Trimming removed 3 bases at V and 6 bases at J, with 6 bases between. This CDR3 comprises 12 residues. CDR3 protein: CASSIIRQPQHF. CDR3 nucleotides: TGTGCCAGTAGTATCATTCGTCAGCCCCAGCATTTT.

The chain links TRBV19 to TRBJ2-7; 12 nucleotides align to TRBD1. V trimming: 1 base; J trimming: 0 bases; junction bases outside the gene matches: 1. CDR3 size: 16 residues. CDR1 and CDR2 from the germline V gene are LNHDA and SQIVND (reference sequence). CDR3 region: CASSIAGQGASYEQYF. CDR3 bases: TGTGCCAGTAGTATAGCGGGACAGGGGGCCTCCTACGAGCAGTACTTC.

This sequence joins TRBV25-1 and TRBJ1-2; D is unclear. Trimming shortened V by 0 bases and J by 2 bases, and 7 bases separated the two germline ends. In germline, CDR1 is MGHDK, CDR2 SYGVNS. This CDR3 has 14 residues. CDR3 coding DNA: TGTGCCAGCAGTGAATACGGGCAGAACTATGGCTACACCTTC. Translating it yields CASSEYGQNYGYTF.

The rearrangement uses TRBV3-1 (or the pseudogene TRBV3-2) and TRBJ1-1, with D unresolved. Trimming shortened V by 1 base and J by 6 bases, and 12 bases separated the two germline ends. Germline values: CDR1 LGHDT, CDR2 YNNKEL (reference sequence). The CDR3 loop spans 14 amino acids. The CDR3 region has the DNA TGTGCCAGCAGCCAAGTAAGTACCAGATCTGAAGCTTTCTTT. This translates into CASSQVSTRSEAFF.

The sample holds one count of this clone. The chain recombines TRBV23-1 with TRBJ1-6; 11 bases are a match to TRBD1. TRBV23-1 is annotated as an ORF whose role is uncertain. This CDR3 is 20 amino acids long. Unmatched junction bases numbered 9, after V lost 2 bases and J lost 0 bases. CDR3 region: CASSQQTGTGGSSYNSPLHF. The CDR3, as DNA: TGCGCCAGCAGTCAACAGACTGGGACAGGGGGGAGCTCCTATAATTCACCCCTCCACTTT.

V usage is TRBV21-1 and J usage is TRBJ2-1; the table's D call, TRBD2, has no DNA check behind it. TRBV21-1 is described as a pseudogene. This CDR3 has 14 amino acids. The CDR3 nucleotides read TGTGCCAGCAAGCGGGAGGGCTCTAACAATGAGCAGTTCTTC. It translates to CASKREGSNNEQFF.

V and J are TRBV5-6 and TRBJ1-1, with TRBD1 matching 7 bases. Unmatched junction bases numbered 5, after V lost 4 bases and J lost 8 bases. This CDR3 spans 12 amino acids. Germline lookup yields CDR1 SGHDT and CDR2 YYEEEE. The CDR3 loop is CASSGSGGEAFF. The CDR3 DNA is TGTGCCAGCAGCGGCTCAGGGGGAGAAGCTTTCTTT. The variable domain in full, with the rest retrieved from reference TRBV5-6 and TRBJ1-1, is DAGVTQSPTHLIKTRGQQVTLRCSPKSGHDTVSWYQQALGQGPQFIFQYYEEEERQRGNFPDRFSGHQFPNYSSELNVNALLLGDSALYLCASSGSGGEAFFGQGTRLTVV.

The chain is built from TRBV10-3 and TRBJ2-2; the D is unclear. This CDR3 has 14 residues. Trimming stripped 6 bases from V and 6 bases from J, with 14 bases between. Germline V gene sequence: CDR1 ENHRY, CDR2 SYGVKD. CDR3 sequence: CAISPEVMPGELFF. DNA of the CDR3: TGTGCCATCAGCCCCGAAGTTATGCCCGGGGAGCTGTTTTTT.

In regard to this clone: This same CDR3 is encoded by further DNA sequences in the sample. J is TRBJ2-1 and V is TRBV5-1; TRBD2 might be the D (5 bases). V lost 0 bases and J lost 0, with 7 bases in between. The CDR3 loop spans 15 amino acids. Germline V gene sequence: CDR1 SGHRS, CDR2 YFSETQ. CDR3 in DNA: TGCGCCAGCAGCTTGGCGGGAAGCTCCTACAATGAGCAGTTCTTC. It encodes CASSLAGSSYNEQFF.